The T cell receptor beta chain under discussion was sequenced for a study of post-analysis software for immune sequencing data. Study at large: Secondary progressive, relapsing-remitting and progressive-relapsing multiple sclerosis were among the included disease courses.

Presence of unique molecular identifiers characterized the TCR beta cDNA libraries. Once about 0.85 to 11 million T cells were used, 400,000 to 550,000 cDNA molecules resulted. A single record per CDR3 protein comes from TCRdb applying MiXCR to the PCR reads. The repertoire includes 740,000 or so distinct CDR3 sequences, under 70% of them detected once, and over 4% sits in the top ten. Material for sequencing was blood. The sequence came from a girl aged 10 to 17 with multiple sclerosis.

CDR3: CSARDWGGSTDTQYF. In DNA, the CDR3 is TGCAGTGCTAGAGATTGGGGGGGCTCCACAGATACGCAGTATTTT. The chain carries TRBV20-1 and TRBJ2-3; perhaps TRBD2 as D (7 bases). The CDR3 covers 15 residues. Per germline, CDR1 DFQATT and CDR2 SNEGSKA (reference sequence). V lost 0 bases, J lost 2 bases, and 12 bases lay in between.